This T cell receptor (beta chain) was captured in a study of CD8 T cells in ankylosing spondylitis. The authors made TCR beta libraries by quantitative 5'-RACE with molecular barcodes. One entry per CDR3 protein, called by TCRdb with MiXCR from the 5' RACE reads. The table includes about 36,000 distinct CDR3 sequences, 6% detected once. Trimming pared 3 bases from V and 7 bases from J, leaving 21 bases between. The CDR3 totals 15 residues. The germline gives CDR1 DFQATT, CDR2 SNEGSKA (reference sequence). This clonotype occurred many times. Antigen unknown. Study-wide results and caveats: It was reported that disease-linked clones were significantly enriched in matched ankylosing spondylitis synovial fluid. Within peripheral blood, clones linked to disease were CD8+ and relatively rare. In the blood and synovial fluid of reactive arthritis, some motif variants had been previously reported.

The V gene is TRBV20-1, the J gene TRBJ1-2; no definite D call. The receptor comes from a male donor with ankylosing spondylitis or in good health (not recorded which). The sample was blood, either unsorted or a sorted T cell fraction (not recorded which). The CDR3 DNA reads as TGCAGTGCTAGCAGGATGAAGACCTTCGATAGTGGCTACACCTTC. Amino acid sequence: CSASRMKTFDSGYTF.